This T cell receptor (beta chain) was sequenced for a study of cytomegalovirus exposure and HLA in healthy donors. The overall study: Earlier sequencing of about 179 million T cells yielded around 100 million unique TCR beta sequences. Points from the study as a whole: Both high specificity and high sensitivity reportedly marked the classifier's diagnosis of cytomegalovirus status.

PCR employed 60 Vbeta and 13 Jbeta primers. TCRdb's table, derived via immunoSEQ multiplex PCR, lists solely in-frame clones and lacks some. The sample yields some 130,000 clones, roughly 70% seen once. A remark on this clone: Its antigen is undetermined.

The germline CDR1 and CDR2 sequences are MNHNS and SASEGT. Trimming cost V 4 bases and J 8 bases; bases outside gene matches: 2. The CDR3 is made up of 12 amino acids. The sequenced sample consisted of PBMCs. The chain carries TRBV6-1 and TRBJ1-3; 7 bases map to TRBD1. The receptor was derived from a middle-aged man in good health and CMV-seronegative. The CDR3 DNA sequence: TGTGCCAGCAGTGCGACAGGGTACACCATATATTTT. This translates into CASSATGYTIYF.